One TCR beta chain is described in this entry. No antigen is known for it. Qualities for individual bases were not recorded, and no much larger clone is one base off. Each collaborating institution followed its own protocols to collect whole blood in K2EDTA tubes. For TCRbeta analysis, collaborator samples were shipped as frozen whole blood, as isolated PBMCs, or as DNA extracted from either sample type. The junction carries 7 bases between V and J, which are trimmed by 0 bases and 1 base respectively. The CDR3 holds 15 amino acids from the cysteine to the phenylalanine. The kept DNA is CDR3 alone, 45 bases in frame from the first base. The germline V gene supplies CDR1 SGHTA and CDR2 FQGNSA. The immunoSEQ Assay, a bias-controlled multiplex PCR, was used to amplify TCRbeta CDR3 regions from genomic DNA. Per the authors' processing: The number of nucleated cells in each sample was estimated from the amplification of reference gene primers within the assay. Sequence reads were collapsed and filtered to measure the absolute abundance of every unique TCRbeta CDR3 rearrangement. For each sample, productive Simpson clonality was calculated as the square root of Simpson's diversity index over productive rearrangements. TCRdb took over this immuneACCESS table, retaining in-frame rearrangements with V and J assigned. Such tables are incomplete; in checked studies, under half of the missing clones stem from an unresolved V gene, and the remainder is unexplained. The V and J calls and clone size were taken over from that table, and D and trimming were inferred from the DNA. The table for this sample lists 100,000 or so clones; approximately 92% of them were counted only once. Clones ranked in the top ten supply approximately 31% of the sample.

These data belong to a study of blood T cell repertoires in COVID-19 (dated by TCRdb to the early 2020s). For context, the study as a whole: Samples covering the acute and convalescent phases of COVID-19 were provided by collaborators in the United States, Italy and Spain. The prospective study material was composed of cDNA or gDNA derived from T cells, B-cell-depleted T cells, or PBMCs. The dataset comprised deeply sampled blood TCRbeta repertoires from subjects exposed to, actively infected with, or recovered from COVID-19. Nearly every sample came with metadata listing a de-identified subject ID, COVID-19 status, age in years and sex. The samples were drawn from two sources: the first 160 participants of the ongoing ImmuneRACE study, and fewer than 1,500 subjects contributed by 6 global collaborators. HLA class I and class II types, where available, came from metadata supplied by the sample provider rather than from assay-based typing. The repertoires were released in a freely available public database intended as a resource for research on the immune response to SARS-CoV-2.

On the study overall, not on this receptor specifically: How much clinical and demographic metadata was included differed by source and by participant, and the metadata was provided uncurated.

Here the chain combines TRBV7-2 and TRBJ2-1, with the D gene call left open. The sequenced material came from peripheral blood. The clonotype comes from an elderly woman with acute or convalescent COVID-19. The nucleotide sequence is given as TGTGCCAGCAGCTTAGCACTGTCATCCTACAATGAGCAGTTCTTC. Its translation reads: CASSLALSSYNEQFF.